The rows below give T cell receptor beta chains drawn from one sample of a study of tumor-infiltrating lymphocytes in oesophageal squamous cell carcinoma. TCRdb recomputed calls from the PCR reads with MiXCR, one row per CDR3 protein. The repertoire includes around 16,000 distinct CDR3 sequences, about 40% of them detected once, and approximately 40% sits in the top ten. The sequenced sample was blood. The receptors originated from a female donor with esophageal squamous cell carcinoma. Each CDR3 is given with its conserved first and last residue. Only some rows state a clone size, as once, few, many or a class for expanded clones.

. | TRBV7-2 | CASTLWRVGTDTQYF
. | TRBV5-6 | CASSRRSSTDTQYF
many | TRBV7-2 | CASSKRGFGYTF
many | TRBV2 | CASMGGWSDEQYF
many | TRBV6-1 | CASRREGSNTGELFF
few | TRBV28 | CASSTGSAAKNIQYF
. | TRBV7-2 | CASSRGGGVREQYF
. | TRBV28 | CASKGRGASYEQYF
. | TRBV12-3/TRBV12-4 | CASSLGGGPRSGANVLTF
once | TRBV28 | CAGGGTAKAFF
. | TRBV7-6 | CASSTRDRPDNEQFF
. | TRBV20-1 | CSARDRNSPLHF
many | TRBV7-9 | CASSFSGTVNTEAFF
many | TRBV5-4 | CASSSETSSYNEQFF
many | TRBV24-1 | CATSDFGTNYGYTF
few | TRBV12-3/TRBV12-4 | CASSLGLRTDTQYF
. | TRBV5-3 | CASGVVGVHEQYF
medium-sized | TRBV7-3 | CASSWRGRITDTQYF
. | TRBV7-3 | CASSPARQTNTGELYF
few | TRBV11-2 | CASSPRTSYNEQFF
. | TRBV7-2 | CASSLRLGGEQFF
. | TRBV7-4 | CASSLVSWVDTQYF
many | TRBV28 | CASLFGYEQYF
. | TRBV7-6 | CASSLDAGGGTDTQYF
. | TRBV7-2 | CASSISGTSNTEAFF
. | TRBV7-2 | CASSPQMNTEAFF
many | TRBV11-2 | CASSPGQGVSSF
few | TRBV7-8 | CASSLRDREETQYF
many | TRBV6-2/TRBV6-3 | CASSYGGTGAHAGANVLTF
. | TRBV7-9 | CASSLELTYEQYF
. | TRBV7-6 | CASSRDTQETQYF
. | TRBV6-5 | CASSGQGKASPLHF
. | TRBV7-7 | CAIRRTPQETQYF
. | TRBV7-9 | CASSFGQGPLHF
medium-sized | TRBV7-3 | CASSLDRGRGSETQYF
medium-sized | TRBV7-7 | CASSLALTGTDTQYF
. | TRBV7-6 | CASSPLAGEVREETQYF
. | TRBV11-1 | CVSSTGGRQETQYF
. | TRBV7-9 | CASSFGPNEQYF
. | TRBV7-4 | CASSLKAETQYF
. | TRBV7-4 | CASSHSGGHPYEQYF
medium-sized | TRBV7-8 | CASSVDSYEQYF
. | TRBV19 | CASSNAEGPETQYF
. | TRBV7-4 | CASSLDGTGLSEQYF
. | TRBV7-2 | CASSPRGPGAGVSYEQYF
medium-sized | TRBV7-3 | CASSLGLAGADTQYF
few | TRBV7-4 | CASSFPSGGGPLQFTQYF
. | TRBV7-6 | CASSLGGARTTDTQYF
many | TRBV5-5 | CASTIGLAGRYEQYF